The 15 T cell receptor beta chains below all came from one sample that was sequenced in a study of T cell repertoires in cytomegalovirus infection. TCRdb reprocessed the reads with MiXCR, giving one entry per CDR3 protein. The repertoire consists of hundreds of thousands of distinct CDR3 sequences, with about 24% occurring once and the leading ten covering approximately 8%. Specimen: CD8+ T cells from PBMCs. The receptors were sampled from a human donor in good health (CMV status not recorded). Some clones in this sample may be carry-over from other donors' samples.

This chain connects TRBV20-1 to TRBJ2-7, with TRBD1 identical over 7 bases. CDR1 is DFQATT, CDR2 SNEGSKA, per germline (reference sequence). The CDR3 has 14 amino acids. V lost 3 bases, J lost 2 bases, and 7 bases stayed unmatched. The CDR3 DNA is TGCAGTGCTAGGCGATGGGACAGACCCTACGAGCAGTACGTC. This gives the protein CSARRWDRPYEQYV.

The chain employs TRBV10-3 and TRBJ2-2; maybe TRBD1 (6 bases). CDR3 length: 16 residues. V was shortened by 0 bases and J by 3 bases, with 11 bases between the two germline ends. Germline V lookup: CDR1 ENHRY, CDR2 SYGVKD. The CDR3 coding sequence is TGTGCCATCAGTGAGTCAAGGGGGACGGACACCGGGGAGCTGTTTTTT. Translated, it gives CAISESRGTDTGELFF.

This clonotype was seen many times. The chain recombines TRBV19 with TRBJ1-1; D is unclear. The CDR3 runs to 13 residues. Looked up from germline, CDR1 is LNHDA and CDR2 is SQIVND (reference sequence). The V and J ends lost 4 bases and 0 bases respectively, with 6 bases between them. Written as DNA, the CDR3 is TGTGCCAGTAGTAAGTGGCTGAACACTGAAGCTTTCTTT. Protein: CASSKWLNTEAFF.

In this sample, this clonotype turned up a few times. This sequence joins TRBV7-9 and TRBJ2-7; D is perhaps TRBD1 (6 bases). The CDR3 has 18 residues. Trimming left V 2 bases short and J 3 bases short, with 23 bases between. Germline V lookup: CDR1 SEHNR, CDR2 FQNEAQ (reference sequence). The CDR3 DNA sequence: TGTGCCAGCAGCTTATCTCGGGACACCCACTCGCTAAACTACGAGCAGTACTTC. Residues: CASSLSRDTHSLNYEQYF.

CDR3 residues: CASSSPKAISGDFNEQFF. The CDR3 DNA follows: TGTGCCAGCAGCTCCCCTAAAGCCATTAGCGGGGATTTCAATGAGCAGTTCTTC. The V gene is TRBV11-3, the J gene TRBJ2-1; 8 nucleotides match TRBD2. This CDR3 contains 18 residues. Per the germline V gene, CDR1 is SGHNT and CDR2 is YENEEA. The V gene end was trimmed by 4 bases and the J gene end by 6 bases; junction bases not matched to a gene: 17. The complete variable domain, with remaining parts taken from reference TRBV11-3 and TRBJ2-1, reads EAGVVQSPRYKIIEKKQPVAFWCNPISGHNTLYWYLQNLGQGPELLIRYENEEAVDDSQLPKDRFSAERLKGVDSTLKIQPAELGDSAVYLCASSSPKAISGDFNEQFFGPGTRLTVL.

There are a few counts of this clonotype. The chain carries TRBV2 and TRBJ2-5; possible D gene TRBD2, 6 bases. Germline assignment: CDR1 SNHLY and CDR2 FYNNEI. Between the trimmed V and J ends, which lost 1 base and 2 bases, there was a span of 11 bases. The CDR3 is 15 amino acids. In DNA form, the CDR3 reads TGTGCCAGCAGTGAAGTCGGGACTGCACAAGAGACCCAGTACTTC. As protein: CASSEVGTAQETQYF.

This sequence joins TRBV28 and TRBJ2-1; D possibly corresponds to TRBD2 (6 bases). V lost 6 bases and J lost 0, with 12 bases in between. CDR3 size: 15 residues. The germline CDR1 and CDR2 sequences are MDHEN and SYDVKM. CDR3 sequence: CASRTGGSSYNEQFF. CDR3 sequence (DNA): TGTGCCAGCAGGACTGGAGGGTCCTCCTACAATGAGCAGTTCTTC. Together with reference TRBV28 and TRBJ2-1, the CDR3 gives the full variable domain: DVKVTQSSRYLVKRTGEKVFLECVQDMDHENMFWYRQDPGLGLRLIYFSYDVKMKEKGDIPEGYSVSREKKERFSLILESASTNQTSMYLCASRTGGSSYNEQFFGPGTRLTVL.

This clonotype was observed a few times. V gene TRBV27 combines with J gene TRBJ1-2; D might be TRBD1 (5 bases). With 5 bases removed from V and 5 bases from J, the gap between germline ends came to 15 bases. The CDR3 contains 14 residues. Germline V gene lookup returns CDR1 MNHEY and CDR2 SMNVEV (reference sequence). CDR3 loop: CASSPGYRPYGYTF. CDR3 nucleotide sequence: TGTGCCAGCAGTCCTGGATACAGGCCTTATGGCTACACCTTC.

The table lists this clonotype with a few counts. The CDR3 spells CASSHRRETQYF. CDR3 DNA: TGTGCCAGCAGCCACCGACGAGAGACCCAGTACTTC. The V gene is TRBV3-1, the J gene TRBJ2-5; D unresolved. This CDR3 comprises 12 residues. Per germline, CDR1 LGHDT and CDR2 YNNKEL (reference sequence). V lost 3 bases and J lost 4, with 6 bases in between.

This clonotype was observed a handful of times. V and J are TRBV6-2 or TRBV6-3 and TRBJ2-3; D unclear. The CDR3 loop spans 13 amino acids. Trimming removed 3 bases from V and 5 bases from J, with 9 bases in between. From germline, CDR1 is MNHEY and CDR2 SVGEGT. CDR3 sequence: CASSYYTLDTQYF. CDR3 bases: TGTGCCAGCAGTTATTACACCCTAGATACGCAGTATTTT.

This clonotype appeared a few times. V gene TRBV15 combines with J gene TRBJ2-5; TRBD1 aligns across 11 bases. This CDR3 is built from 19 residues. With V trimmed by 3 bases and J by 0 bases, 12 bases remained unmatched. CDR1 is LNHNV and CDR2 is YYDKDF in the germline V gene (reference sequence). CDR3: CATSREGRTGGPYQETQYF. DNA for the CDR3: TGTGCCACCAGCAGGGAGGGACGGACAGGGGGCCCGTACCAAGAGACCCAGTACTTC. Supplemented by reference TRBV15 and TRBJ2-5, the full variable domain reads DAMVIQNPRYQVTQFGKPVTLSCSQTLNHNVMYWYQQKSSQAPKLLFHYYDKDFNNEADTPDNFQSRRPNTSFCFLDIRSPGLGDTAMYLCATSREGRTGGPYQETQYFGPGTRLLVL.

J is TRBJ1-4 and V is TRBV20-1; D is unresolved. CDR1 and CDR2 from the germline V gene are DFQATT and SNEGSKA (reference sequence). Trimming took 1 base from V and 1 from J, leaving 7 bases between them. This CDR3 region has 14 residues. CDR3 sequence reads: CSARVEGTNEKLFF. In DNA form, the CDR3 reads TGCAGTGCTAGAGTCGAAGGAACTAATGAAAAACTGTTTTTT.

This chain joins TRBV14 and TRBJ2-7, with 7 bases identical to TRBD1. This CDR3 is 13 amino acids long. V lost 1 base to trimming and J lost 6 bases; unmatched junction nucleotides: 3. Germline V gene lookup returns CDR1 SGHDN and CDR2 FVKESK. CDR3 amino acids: CASSQARGLEQYV. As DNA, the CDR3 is TGTGCCAGCAGCCAAGCAAGGGGGCTCGAGCAGTACGTC.

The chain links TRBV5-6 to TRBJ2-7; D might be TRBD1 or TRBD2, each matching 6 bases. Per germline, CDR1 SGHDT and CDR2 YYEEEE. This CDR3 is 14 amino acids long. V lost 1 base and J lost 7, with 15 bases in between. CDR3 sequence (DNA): TGTGCCAGCAGCTTGTCACCGGGGGCTGGGGAGCAGTACGTC. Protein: CASSLSPGAGEQYV.

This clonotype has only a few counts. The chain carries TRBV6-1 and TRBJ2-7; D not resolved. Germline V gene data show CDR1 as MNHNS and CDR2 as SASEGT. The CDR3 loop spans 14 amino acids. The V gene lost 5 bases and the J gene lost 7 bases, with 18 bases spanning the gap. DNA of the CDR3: TGTGCCAGCAGTCCCTCTGTGGCCCAGGAAGAGCAGTACGTC. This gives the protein CASSPSVAQEEQYV.